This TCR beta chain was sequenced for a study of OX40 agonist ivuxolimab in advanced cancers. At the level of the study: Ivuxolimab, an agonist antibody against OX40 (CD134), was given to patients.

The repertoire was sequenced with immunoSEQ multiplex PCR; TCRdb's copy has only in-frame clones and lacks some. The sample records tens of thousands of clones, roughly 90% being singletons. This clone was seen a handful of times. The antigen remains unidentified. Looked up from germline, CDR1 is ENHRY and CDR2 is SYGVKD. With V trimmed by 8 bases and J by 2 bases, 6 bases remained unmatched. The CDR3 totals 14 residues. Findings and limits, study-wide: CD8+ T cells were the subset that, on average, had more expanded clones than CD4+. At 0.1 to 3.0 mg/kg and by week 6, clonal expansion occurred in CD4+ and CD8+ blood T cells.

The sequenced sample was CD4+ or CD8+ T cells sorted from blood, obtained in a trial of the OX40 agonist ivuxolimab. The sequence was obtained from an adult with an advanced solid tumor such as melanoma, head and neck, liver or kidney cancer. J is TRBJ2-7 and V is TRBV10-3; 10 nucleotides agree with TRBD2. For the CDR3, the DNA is TGTGCCATCCGACGGACTAGCGGTGCCTACGAGCAGTACTTC. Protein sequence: CAIRRTSGAYEQYF.